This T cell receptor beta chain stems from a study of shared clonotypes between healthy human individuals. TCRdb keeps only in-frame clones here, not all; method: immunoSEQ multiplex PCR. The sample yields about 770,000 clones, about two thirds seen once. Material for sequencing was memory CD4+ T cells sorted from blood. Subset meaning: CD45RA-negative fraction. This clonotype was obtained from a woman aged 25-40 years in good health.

CDR3 protein: CASSYGQTEERYEQYF. The CDR3 bases are TGTGCCAGCAGTTACGGACAGACAGAAGAGAGGTACGAGCAGTACTTC. The chain links TRBV6-6 to TRBJ2-7, with D maybe TRBD1 (6 bases). Germline CDR1 and CDR2: MNHNY and SVGAGI (reference sequence). Trimming removed 2 bases at V and 4 bases at J, with 18 bases between. This CDR3 spans 16 amino acids.